Each of the 25 T cell receptor beta chains below was sequenced from the same sample in a study of blood T cell repertoires in COVID-19. Data came from immunoSEQ multiplex PCR; TCRdb stores just in-frame clones and leaves some out. The table has fewer than 300,000 clones, 70% to 90% seen once; the top ten hold 6% to 8%. Sequenced material: peripheral blood. All receptors come from a woman aged 50 to 65 with COVID-19, enrolled during active disease.

J is TRBJ2-4 and V is TRBV19, with 7 bases lining up with TRBD1. The V gene end was trimmed by 6 bases and the J gene end by 3 bases; junction bases not matched to a gene: 2. Germline CDR1 LNHDA, CDR2 SQIVND (reference sequence). The CDR3 contains 13 residues. The CDR3 sequence is CASRWDSKNIQYF. CDR3 in DNA: TGTGCCAGTAGGTGGGACAGCAAAAACATTCAGTACTTC.

The chain carries TRBV5-1 and TRBJ2-7; 7 nucleotides align to TRBD2. Germline CDR1 and CDR2: SGHRS and YFSETQ. V lost 0 bases and J lost 5; bases outside the gene matches: 8. The CDR3 extends over 15 amino acids. The CDR3 loop is CASSLGAGFFHEQYF. The CDR3 DNA sequence: TGCGCCAGCAGCTTGGGAGCGGGGTTCTTCCACGAGCAGTACTTC.

The genes are TRBV10-1 and TRBJ1-4, with 7 bases lining up with TRBD1. With 4 bases clipped from V and 7 bases from J, the junction kept 12 bases outside the gene matches. This CDR3 region has 16 residues. Germline CDR1 is WNHNN and CDR2 is SYGVQD (reference sequence). CDR3 nucleotide sequence: TGCGCCAGCAGTGCAGAAGGGACAGCGAGAATTGAAAAACTGTTTTTT. It specifies CASSAEGTARIEKLFF.

This chain uses TRBV2 with TRBJ2-1; the match to TRBD2 covers 7 bases. In germline, CDR1 is SNHLY, CDR2 FYNNEI. Unmatched junction bases numbered 12, after V lost 11 bases and J lost 8 bases. There are 13 residues in the CDR3. DNA for the CDR3: TGTGCCCGCCGGGAGGCGAGCACCCATGAGCAGTTCTTC. Its translation is CARREASTHEQFF.

V usage is TRBV5-4 and J usage is TRBJ2-4, with a possible D match to TRBD1 (6 bases). The CDR3 loop spans 14 amino acids. Deletions cut 4 bases from V and 3 bases from J, with 11 bases between. Germline lookup yields CDR1 SGHNT and CDR2 YYREEE (reference sequence). CDR3 residues: CASSLQGIKNIQYF. The CDR3 DNA reads TGTGCCAGCAGCCTACAGGGAATCAAAAACATTCAGTACTTC.

This clone occurred once. This chain connects TRBV5-8 to TRBJ2-2; 13 nucleotides match TRBD2. After removal of 3 bases from V and 5 bases from J, the junction contained 1 base not matched to a gene. This CDR3 region has 15 residues. Germline V gives CDR1 SGHTS, CDR2 YDEGEE. The DNA for the CDR3 is TGTGCCAGCAGCTGGGGACTAGCGGGAACCGGGGAGCTGTTTTTT. As protein: CASSWGLAGTGELFF.

The rearrangement uses TRBV6-6 and TRBJ1-1; a weak D match, TRBD1 (6 bases). V was cut by 0 bases and J by 8 bases, with 13 bases left in between. The CDR3 extends over 14 amino acids. Germline assignment: CDR1 MNHNY and CDR2 SVGAGI (reference sequence). This CDR3 reads CASSYSRSGQEAFF. CDR3 DNA sequence: TGTGCCAGCAGTTACTCGCGTTCGGGACAAGAAGCTTTCTTT.

This chain joins TRBV27 and TRBJ2-7; 7 bases agree with TRBD1. The CDR3 sequence is 17 residues long. With V trimmed by 5 bases and J by 0 bases, 13 bases remained unmatched. In germline, CDR1 is MNHEY, CDR2 SMNVEV (reference sequence). The CDR3 region has the DNA TGTGCCAGCAGTCCACACCTCCTACAGGGGAGCTCCTACGAGCAGTACTTC. Translation: CASSPHLLQGSSYEQYF.

The V gene is TRBV5-1, the J gene TRBJ2-4; 9 bases fit TRBD1. In germline, CDR1 is SGHRS, CDR2 YFSETQ. The CDR3 contains 15 residues. Unmatched junction bases numbered 11, after V lost 4 bases and J lost 9 bases. The CDR3 nucleotides read TGCGCCAGCAGCGCCGCACAGGGGGCTCAGGGCATTCAGTACTTC. The encoded protein is CASSAAQGAQGIQYF.

This chain connects TRBV3-1 (or the pseudogene TRBV3-2) to TRBJ2-4; D gene unclear. CDR3 size: 16 residues. Per germline, CDR1 LGHDT and CDR2 YNNKEL (reference sequence). The V end lost 1 base, the J end lost 0 bases, and 10 bases lay between the germline ends. The CDR3 region is CASSQGQRLAKNIQYF. The DNA for the CDR3 is TGTGCCAGCAGCCAAGGTCAAAGACTAGCCAAAAACATTCAGTACTTC.

V gene TRBV9 combines with J gene TRBJ2-1; 11 bases agree with TRBD2. The V segment lost 1 base and the J segment 4 bases; nucleotides outside the gene matches: 4. This CDR3 has 16 amino acids. The germline gives CDR1 SGDLS, CDR2 YYNGEE. The CDR3 region has the DNA TGTGCCAGCAGCGTATTAGCGGGAGGGCCATACAATGAGCAGTTCTTC. Protein sequence: CASSVLAGGPYNEQFF.

J is TRBJ1-1 and V is TRBV19; TRBD1 might be the D (6 bases). Trimming left V 4 bases short and J 4 bases short, with 16 bases between. The germline gives CDR1 LNHDA, CDR2 SQIVND (reference sequence). The CDR3 loop spans 15 amino acids. The CDR3 nucleotides read TGTGCCAGTAGTACGCCATTAATGGGGGCCACTGAAGCTTTCTTT. Translated, it gives CASSTPLMGATEAFF.

This clone was seen a single time. The chain recombines TRBV7-6 with TRBJ2-5; possibly TRBD2 for D (7 bases). Germline loops: CDR1 SGHVS, CDR2 FNYEAQ. The CDR3 is made up of 16 amino acids. Between the trimmed V and J ends, which lost 4 bases and 5 bases, there was a span of 20 bases. The CDR3 sequence: CASSSTSSGGRETQYF. The CDR3 DNA follows: TGTGCCAGCAGCTCCACCTCCTCGGGGGGCAGGGAGACCCAGTACTTC. Full variable domain (remainder filled in from reference TRBV7-6 and TRBJ2-5): GAGVSQSPRYKVTKRGQDVALRCDPISGHVSLYWYRQALGQGPEFLTYFNYEAQQDKSGLPNDRFSAERPEGSISTLTIQRTEQRDSAMYRCASSSTSSGGRETQYFGPGTRLLVL.

The count of this clone is one. This rearrangement joins TRBV4-2 to TRBJ2-6; the match to TRBD1 covers 7 bases. This CDR3 has 18 residues. Trimming at V came to 2 bases and at J to 2 bases, leaving 9 bases not matched to a gene. CDR1 and CDR2 from the germline V gene are LGHNA and YNFKEQ. CDR3 in amino acids: CASSQLQFQGAGANVLTF. DNA for the CDR3: TGTGCCAGCAGCCAACTACAATTCCAGGGGGCTGGGGCCAACGTCCTGACTTTC.

This rearrangement joins TRBV2 to TRBJ1-5; D perhaps matches TRBD1 (6 bases). This CDR3 comprises 15 residues. Looked up from germline, CDR1 is SNHLY and CDR2 is FYNNEI. Trimming cost V 7 bases and J 0 bases, with 13 bases left between them. DNA for the CDR3: TGTGCCAGCAAATCGGACAGCAATAGCAATCAGCCCCAGCATTTT. Translated: CASKSDSNSNQPQHF.

The rearrangement links TRBV29-1 to TRBJ2-6, with D unclear. The CDR3 has 13 amino acids. From germline, CDR1 is SQVTM and CDR2 ANQGSEA. Deletions cut 7 bases from V and 0 bases from J, with 7 bases between. The CDR3 sequence is CSALRSGANVLTF. CDR3 coding DNA: TGCAGCGCTCTCCGCTCTGGGGCCAACGTCCTGACTTTC.

The chain links TRBV6-6 to TRBJ1-4, with a possible D match to TRBD1 (5 bases). CDR3 length equals 14 residues. The V gene's germline CDR1 is MNHNY and CDR2 SVGAGI (reference sequence). Trimming removed 6 bases at V and 4 bases at J, with 12 bases between. The CDR3 DNA reads TGTGCCAGCAGCATCCAGGGTAGTAATGAAAAACTGTTTTTT. This translates into CASSIQGSNEKLFF.

V and J are TRBV5-1 and TRBJ2-5; D is perhaps TRBD2 (5 bases). V shed 6 bases and J shed 5 bases, with 11 bases lying between them. There are 12 residues in the CDR3. Germline lookup yields CDR1 SGHRS and CDR2 YFSETQ. The CDR3 sequence is CASTPSGETQYF. The DNA of the CDR3 is TGCGCCAGCACTCCCTCGGGGGAGACCCAGTACTTC.

The chain carries TRBV6-2 or TRBV6-3 and TRBJ2-5; 7 nucleotides align to TRBD2. The J segment lost 5 bases and the V segment lost 0 bases, leaving 3 bases of the junction unmatched. Germline V gene data show CDR1 as MNHEY and CDR2 as SVGEGT. The CDR3 spans 14 residues. The chain's CDR3 is CASSYSVGRETQYF. CDR3 coding DNA: TGTGCCAGCAGTTACTCGGTCGGGAGGGAGACCCAGTACTTC.

The rearrangement uses TRBV4-2 and TRBJ2-1, with 7 bases matching TRBD2. Per the germline V gene, CDR1 is LGHNA and CDR2 is YNFKEQ. Trimming took 0 bases from V and 7 from J; bases not matched to a gene: 6. The CDR3 length is 15 residues. The CDR3 DNA reads TGTGCCAGCAGCCAAGAGGGCGGGAGAGGGAATGAGCAGTTCTTC. This sequence encodes CASSQEGGRGNEQFF.

The CDR3 protein is CAWSVKAVPSDEQYF. In nucleotides, the CDR3 is TGTGCCTGGAGTGTAAAAGCTGTCCCGTCGGACGAGCAGTACTTC. V and J are TRBV30 and TRBJ2-7; D uncertain. The CDR3 runs to 15 residues. Germline values: CDR1 GTSNPN, CDR2 SVGIG (reference sequence). The V and J ends lost 0 bases and 5 bases respectively, with 17 bases between them. Drawing the rest from reference TRBV30 and TRBJ2-7, the complete variable domain is SQTIHQWPATLVQPVGSPLSLECTVEGTSNPNLYWYRQAAGRGLQLLFYSVGIGQISSEVPQNLSASRPQDRQFILSSKKLLLSDSGFYLCAWSVKAVPSDEQYFGPGTRLTVT.

The V and J genes are TRBV5-4 and TRBJ2-1; 10 nucleotides align to TRBD2. V shed 1 base, J shed 6 bases, and the junction held 10 bases outside the gene matches. CDR3 length equals 17 residues. CDR1 and CDR2 (germline): SGHNT, YYREEE (reference sequence). The CDR3: CASSLSYLAGDSNEQFF. CDR3 coding DNA: TGTGCCAGCAGCTTGTCCTATCTAGCGGGAGATTCCAATGAGCAGTTCTTC.

This clone was picked up one time. The chain employs TRBV9 and TRBJ1-1; D uncertain. The CDR3 length is 15 residues. Trimming removed 2 bases from V and 5 bases from J, with 16 bases in between. In germline, CDR1 is SGDLS, CDR2 YYNGEE. CDR3 DNA: TGTGCCAGCAGCGTGTCTGTGGGCGGGGAAACTGAAGCTTTCTTT. Its translation: CASSVSVGGETEAFF. Combining the CDR3 with reference TRBV9 and TRBJ1-1 gives the whole variable domain DSGVTQTPKHLITATGQRVTLRCSPRSGDLSVYWYQQSLDQGLQFLIQYYNGEERAKGNILERFSAQQFPDLHSELNLSSLELGDSALYFCASSVSVGGETEAFFGQGTRLTVV.

This chain links TRBV7-8 with TRBJ2-1; D remains unclear. CDR1 is SGHVS, CDR2 FQNEAQ, per germline. The V end was cut by 8 bases, the J end by 2 bases, with 4 bases between. There are 11 residues in the CDR3. The CDR3 region is CASVTYNEQFF. DNA for the CDR3: TGTGCCAGCGTAACCTACAATGAGCAGTTCTTC.

The chain is built from TRBV27 and TRBJ2-2, with D perhaps TRBD1 (6 bases). This CDR3 is built from 15 residues. CDR1 and CDR2 from the germline V gene are MNHEY and SMNVEV (reference sequence). The V end was cut by 5 bases, the J end by 1 base, with 11 bases between. CDR3 region: CASSITGRNTGELFF. The CDR3 region has the DNA TGTGCCAGCAGTATTACAGGGAGGAACACCGGGGAGCTGTTTTTT.